This is a list of T cell receptor beta chains from one sample in a study of cytomegalovirus exposure and HLA in healthy donors. This table comes from immunoSEQ multiplex PCR, and its TCRdb copy is limited to in-frame clones, with some not included. The sample comprises roughly 100,000 clones, about nine tenths of which are singletons, and less than 2% rests with the top ten. Input material: PBMCs. The receptors originated from a woman younger than 35 in good health and CMV-seropositive. The CDR3 runs from the conserved cysteine through the conserved F or W. The order of the fields is D gene, clone size, J gene, V gene, CDR3 protein, CDR3 DNA. The D gene is left open where the match is weak. Clone size appears in some rows only: once, few, many, or a class for an expanded clone.

-	-	TRBJ2-1	TRBV7-2	CASSLEQGRYNEQFF	TGTGCCAGCAGCTTAGAGCAGGGAAGATACAATGAGCAGTTCTTC
-	-	TRBJ1-1	TRBV2	CASSDRGNTEAFF	TGTGCCAGCAGTGATAGAGGGAACACTGAAGCTTTCTTT
-	-	TRBJ2-1	TRBV18	CASSPRSRDNEQFF	TGTGCCAGCTCACCACGAAGTCGGGACAATGAGCAGTTCTTC
TRBD1	-	TRBJ1-2	TRBV4-2	CASSQTRGGADYGYTF	TGTGCCAGCAGCCAAACTCGAGGGGGCGCCGACTATGGCTACACCTTC
-	-	TRBJ1-2	TRBV11-2	CASSLNGANYGYTF	TGTGCCAGCAGCTTAAACGGAGCTAACTATGGCTACACCTTC
TRBD2	-	TRBJ2-1	TRBV19	CASSPPGLANNNEQFF	TGTGCCAGTAGTCCACCGGGACTAGCGAACAACAATGAGCAGTTCTTC
TRBD2	once	TRBJ2-7	TRBV6-1	CASSPWGGSYEQYF	TGTGCCAGCAGTCCATGGGGGGGGTCATACGAGCAGTACTTC
-	-	TRBJ1-1	TRBV6-1	CASSEWDIPEAFF	TGTGCCAGCAGTGAATGGGACATCCCTGAAGCTTTCTTT
TRBD1	-	TRBJ1-1	TRBV28	CASGDRTNTEAFF	TGTGCCAGCGGGGACAGGACGAACACTGAAGCTTTCTTT
TRBD1	few	TRBJ1-5	TRBV4-1	CASSQVTRDRNQPQHF	TGCGCCAGCAGCCAAGTAACGAGGGACAGGAATCAGCCCCAGCATTTT
TRBD1	-	TRBJ1-1	TRBV6-1	CASTPTGLTEAFF	TGTGCCAGCACCCCGACAGGGCTGACTGAAGCTTTCTTT
TRBD1	-	TRBJ2-3	TRBV4-1	CASSRLPGQGRDTQYF	TGCGCCAGCAGCCGTCTCCCGGGACAGGGGAGGGATACGCAGTATTTT
-	-	TRBJ2-3	TRBV4-2	CASSQGGEKGRSTDTQYF	TGTGCCAGCAGCCAAGGAGGGGAAAAGGGGAGGAGCACAGATACGCAGTATTTT
-	-	TRBJ1-5	TRBV19	CGSGNQPQHF	TGTGGATCAGGTAATCAGCCCCAGCATTTT
TRBD1	once	TRBJ2-2	TRBV2	CASSGIPGQGNTGELFF	TGTGCCAGCAGCGGAATACCGGGACAGGGTAACACCGGGGAGCTGTTTTTT
TRBD1	-	TRBJ1-2	TRBV28	CASIPPTGDGYTF	TGTGCCAGCATTCCCCCGACAGGGGATGGCTACACCTTC
-	-	TRBJ2-7	TRBV11-2	CASSLQDHRGEQYF	TGTGCCAGCAGCTTACAGGACCACCGGGGCGAGCAGTACTTC
TRBD1	-	TRBJ1-1	TRBV7-9	CASSFGQGNTEAFF	TGTGCCAGCAGCTTCGGACAGGGTAACACTGAAGCTTTCTTT
-	few	TRBJ1-1	TRBV29-1	CSGGGSTEAFF	TGCAGCGGGGGAGGGAGTACTGAAGCTTTCTTT
-	once	TRBJ1-2	TRBV5-6	CASSFYFQDGYTF	TGTGCCAGCAGCTTTTACTTTCAGGATGGCTACACCTTC
-	-	TRBJ1-5	TRBV6-5	CASSYSISNQPQHF	TGTGCCAGCAGTTACAGCATTTCCAATCAGCCCCAGCATTTT
TRBD1	-	TRBJ1-2	TRBV6-5	CASSYYQGADYGYTF	TGTGCCAGCAGTTACTACCAGGGGGCGGACTATGGCTACACCTTC
-	-	TRBJ1-1	TRBV19	CASSIVGGAGRYTEAFF	TGTGCCAGTAGTATCGTTGGGGGCGCCGGACGTTACACTGAAGCTTTCTTT
-	-	TRBJ2-1	TRBV10-3	CAISEKSSSYNEQFF	TGTGCCATCAGTGAGAAGTCGAGCTCCTACAATGAGCAGTTCTTC
TRBD1	-	TRBJ1-1	TRBV7-2	CASHRDRGSTEAFF	TGTGCCAGCCACCGGGACAGGGGGAGCACTGAAGCTTTCTTT
-	-	TRBJ2-7	TRBV11-3	CASSPDRTGEQYF	TGTGCCAGCAGCCCTGACAGGACGGGCGAGCAGTACTTC
TRBD2	-	TRBJ2-3	TRBV7-9	CASSLGGTSGGSDTQYF	TGTGCCAGCAGCTTAGGGGGCACTAGCGGGGGCAGTGATACGCAGTATTTT
TRBD1	-	TRBJ2-5	TRBV6-1	CASSEQDRVGETQYF	TGTGCCAGCAGTGAACAGGACAGGGTGGGTGAGACCCAGTACTTC